This is a list of T cell receptor beta chains from one sample in a study of PD-1 blockade in classical Hodgkin lymphoma. Sequencing was performed with immunoSEQ multiplex PCR; in TCRdb, only in-frame clones are kept and a portion is missing. Among roughly 24,000 clones listed, roughly four fifths were seen once. Material: peripheral blood mononuclear cells (PBMCs), obtained before the fourth cycle of nivolumab. These TCRs come from a human donor with classical Hodgkin lymphoma. CDR3s include the opening cysteine and the closing phenylalanine or tryptophan. D genes are given only for firm matches. A row's size may be missing; if present it is once, few, many or a size class.

D gene: TRBD1; clone size: once; J gene: TRBJ1-1; CDR3 length: 16; V gene: TRBV5-5; CDR3 protein: CASSPGGGQSNTEAFF; CDR3 DNA: TGTGCCAGCAGCCCCGGCGGGGGACAGTCGAACACTGAAGCTTTCTTT
D gene: .; clone size: once; J gene: TRBJ1-4; CDR3 length: 15; V gene: TRBV25-1; CDR3 protein: CASSEAGRTREKLFF; CDR3 DNA: TGTGCCAGCAGCGAGGCGGGGCGGACTCGGGAAAAACTGTTTTTT
D gene: .; clone size: .; J gene: TRBJ2-3; CDR3 length: 17; V gene: TRBV1; CDR3 protein: CTSSQVRRVARTDTQYF; CDR3 DNA: TGCACCAGCAGCCAAGTACGACGGGTAGCCCGCACAGATACGCAGTATTTT
D gene: .; clone size: .; J gene: TRBJ1-2; CDR3 length: 14; V gene: TRBV6-5; CDR3 protein: CASSQSGPYYGYTF; CDR3 DNA: TGTGCCAGCAGCCAGTCCGGGCCATACTATGGCTACACCTTC
D gene: .; clone size: .; J gene: TRBJ2-5; CDR3 length: 12; V gene: TRBV14; CDR3 protein: CASSQVVGTQYF; CDR3 DNA: TGTGCCAGCAGCCAAGTCGTAGGGACCCAGTACTTC
D gene: .; clone size: .; J gene: TRBJ2-7; CDR3 length: 16; V gene: TRBV12-5; CDR3 protein: CASGLVTPQATYEQYF; CDR3 DNA: TGTGCTAGTGGTTTGGTAACCCCTCAGGCAACCTACGAGCAGTACTTC
D gene: .; clone size: .; J gene: TRBJ1-5; CDR3 length: 16; V gene: TRBV4-1; CDR3 protein: CASSQTIQGGGQPQHF; CDR3 DNA: TGCGCCAGCAGCCAAACTATACAGGGAGGGGGTCAGCCCCAGCATTTT
D gene: TRBD1; clone size: .; J gene: TRBJ1-5; CDR3 length: 13; V gene: TRBV2; CDR3 protein: CASSSGGHQPQHF; CDR3 DNA: TGTGCCAGCAGCTCAGGGGGGCATCAGCCCCAGCATTTT
D gene: TRBD2; clone size: .; J gene: TRBJ2-5; CDR3 length: 15; V gene: TRBV7-9; CDR3 protein: CASSTGLAEIETQYF; CDR3 DNA: TGTGCCAGCAGCACCGGACTAGCGGAAATAGAGACCCAGTACTTC
D gene: .; clone size: .; J gene: TRBJ1-1; CDR3 length: 14; V gene: TRBV30; CDR3 protein: CACSEKQLLTEAFF; CDR3 DNA: TGTGCCTGTTCCGAAAAACAGCTGCTCACTGAAGCTTTCTTT
D gene: .; clone size: .; J gene: TRBJ1-4; CDR3 length: 18; V gene: TRBV5-5; CDR3 protein: CASTPTKQGISANEKLFF; CDR3 DNA: TGTGCCAGCACACCAACAAAACAGGGAATCTCGGCTAATGAAAAACTGTTTTTT
D gene: .; clone size: .; J gene: TRBJ1-4; CDR3 length: 14; V gene: TRBV5-1; CDR3 protein: CASSLDGVNEKLFF; CDR3 DNA: TGCGCCAGCAGCTTGGACGGCGTTAATGAAAAACTGTTTTTT
D gene: .; clone size: .; J gene: TRBJ1-1; CDR3 length: 14; V gene: TRBV19; CDR3 protein: CASSASWGYTEAFF; CDR3 DNA: TGTGCCAGTAGTGCTTCGTGGGGCTACACTGAAGCTTTCTTT
D gene: .; clone size: .; J gene: TRBJ1-1; CDR3 length: 15; V gene: TRBV9; CDR3 protein: CASSGGGPLNTEAFF; CDR3 DNA: TGTGCCAGCAGCGGGGGAGGGCCTTTGAACACTGAAGCTTTCTTT
D gene: .; clone size: .; J gene: TRBJ2-1; CDR3 length: 13; V gene: TRBV7-9; CDR3 protein: CASSFMSSNEQFF; CDR3 DNA: TGTGCCAGCAGCTTCATGTCGTCCAATGAGCAGTTCTTC
D gene: .; clone size: .; J gene: TRBJ1-1; CDR3 length: 14; V gene: TRBV11-3; CDR3 protein: CASSSGRSNTEAFF; CDR3 DNA: TGTGCCAGCAGCTCCGGACGGTCGAACACTGAAGCTTTCTTT
D gene: TRBD2; clone size: .; J gene: TRBJ2-2; CDR3 length: 17; V gene: TRBV5-1; CDR3 protein: CASTWTSGGRNTGELFF; CDR3 DNA: TGCGCCAGCACCTGGACTAGCGGAGGGAGGAACACCGGGGAGCTGTTTTTT
D gene: TRBD2; clone size: .; J gene: TRBJ2-3; CDR3 length: 17; V gene: TRBV18; CDR3 protein: CASSLGTSGTSTDTQYF; CDR3 DNA: TGTGCCAGCTCCCTTGGGACTAGCGGAACTAGCACAGATACGCAGTATTTT
D gene: .; clone size: once; J gene: TRBJ1-2; CDR3 length: 12; V gene: TRBV19; CDR3 protein: CASNREDYGYTF; CDR3 DNA: TGTGCCAGTAACCGTGAGGACTATGGCTACACCTTC
D gene: TRBD1; clone size: .; J gene: TRBJ1-2; CDR3 length: 15; V gene: TRBV6-6; CDR3 protein: CASTPTTSGQGDYTF; CDR3 DNA: TGTGCCAGCACTCCCACGACTAGCGGACAGGGGGACTACACCTTC
D gene: .; clone size: .; J gene: TRBJ1-5; CDR3 length: 14; V gene: TRBV7-2; CDR3 protein: CASGGSPINQPQHF; CDR3 DNA: TGTGCCAGCGGGGGAAGCCCTATAAATCAGCCCCAGCATTTT
D gene: .; clone size: .; J gene: TRBJ2-3; CDR3 length: 14; V gene: TRBV19; CDR3 protein: CASSIRLGTDTQYF; CDR3 DNA: TGTGCCAGTAGTATTAGGTTGGGCACAGATACGCAGTATTTT
D gene: TRBD1; clone size: .; J gene: TRBJ1-2; CDR3 length: 16; V gene: TRBV29-1; CDR3 protein: CSVEGPSEGAYYGYTF; CDR3 DNA: TGCAGCGTTGAAGGGCCGTCAGAGGGGGCATACTATGGCTACACCTTC
D gene: .; clone size: .; J gene: TRBJ1-5; CDR3 length: 14; V gene: TRBV9; CDR3 protein: CASSGNRSNQPQHF; CDR3 DNA: TGTGCCAGCAGCGGGAACAGAAGCAATCAGCCCCAGCATTTT
D gene: .; clone size: .; J gene: TRBJ2-7; CDR3 length: 13; V gene: TRBV5-1; CDR3 protein: CASSLGQGIEQYF; CDR3 DNA: TGCGCCAGCAGCTTGGGGCAGGGAATCGAGCAGTACTTC
D gene: .; clone size: .; J gene: TRBJ2-2; CDR3 length: 13; V gene: TRBV27; CDR3 protein: CASSLLLTGELFF; CDR3 DNA: TGTGCCAGCAGTCTCCTCCTCACCGGGGAGCTGTTTTTT
D gene: .; clone size: .; J gene: TRBJ1-2; CDR3 length: 13; V gene: TRBV5-1; CDR3 protein: CASSLAGGYGYTF; CDR3 DNA: TGCGCCAGCAGCTTGGCGGGGGGGTATGGCTACACCTTC
D gene: TRBD1; clone size: .; J gene: TRBJ1-2; CDR3 length: 16; V gene: TRBV7-9; CDR3 protein: CASSGSTGGANYGYTF; CDR3 DNA: TGTGCCAGCAGCGGCAGCACAGGGGGCGCCAACTATGGCTACACCTTC
D gene: TRBD2; clone size: .; J gene: TRBJ2-5; CDR3 length: 15; V gene: TRBV27; CDR3 protein: CASSERLAGVETQYF; CDR3 DNA: TGTGCCAGCAGCGAAAGACTAGCGGGAGTGGAGACCCAGTACTTC
D gene: TRBD1; clone size: .; J gene: TRBJ1-1; CDR3 length: 15; V gene: TRBV5-1; CDR3 protein: CASSAPDREGTEAFF; CDR3 DNA: TGCGCCAGCAGCGCCCCGGACAGGGAAGGCACTGAAGCTTTCTTT
D gene: .; clone size: .; J gene: TRBJ1-4; CDR3 length: 16; V gene: TRBV28; CDR3 protein: CASTQNPATTNEKLFF; CDR3 DNA: TGTGCCAGCACCCAAAACCCAGCGACGACTAATGAAAAACTGTTTTTT
D gene: TRBD1; clone size: .; J gene: TRBJ1-6; CDR3 length: 17; V gene: TRBV12-5; CDR3 protein: CASGTRDSDGYNSPLHF; CDR3 DNA: TGTGCTAGTGGCACCCGGGACAGTGATGGATATAATTCACCCCTCCACTTT
D gene: .; clone size: .; J gene: TRBJ2-3; CDR3 length: 15; V gene: TRBV7-3; CDR3 protein: CASSSDSSRTDTQYF; CDR3 DNA: TGTGCCAGCAGCTCCGACTCGTCCCGCACAGATACGCAGTATTTT
D gene: TRBD1; clone size: .; J gene: TRBJ2-3; CDR3 length: 14; V gene: TRBV9; CDR3 protein: CASSGGTGTDTQYF; CDR3 DNA: TGTGCCAGCAGCGGCGGGACAGGAACAGATACGCAGTATTTT
D gene: TRBD1; clone size: .; J gene: TRBJ1-1; CDR3 length: 15; V gene: TRBV2; CDR3 protein: CASNSRRDSNTEAFF; CDR3 DNA: TGTGCCAGCAACTCAAGAAGGGACAGCAACACTGAAGCTTTCTTT
D gene: .; clone size: .; J gene: TRBJ2-1; CDR3 length: 14; V gene: TRBV11-2; CDR3 protein: CASSLVFRGNEQFF; CDR3 DNA: TGTGCCAGCAGCTTAGTATTTCGGGGGAATGAGCAGTTCTTC
D gene: .; clone size: .; J gene: TRBJ2-7; CDR3 length: 11; V gene: TRBV10-2; CDR3 protein: CASSAAYEQYF; CDR3 DNA: TGCGCCAGCAGCGCCGCCTACGAGCAGTACTTC
D gene: TRBD1; clone size: .; J gene: TRBJ1-1; CDR3 length: 14; V gene: TRBV5-1; CDR3 protein: CASSRGQGDTEAFF; CDR3 DNA: TGCGCCAGCAGCCGTGGACAGGGGGACACTGAAGCTTTCTTT
D gene: TRBD2; clone size: .; J gene: TRBJ2-1; CDR3 length: 15; V gene: TRBV28; CDR3 protein: CASSFAGGRVNEQFF; CDR3 DNA: TGTGCCAGCAGTTTTGCGGGGGGAAGGGTCAATGAGCAGTTCTTC
D gene: TRBD1; clone size: .; J gene: TRBJ1-2; CDR3 length: 16; V gene: TRBV15; CDR3 protein: CATSRDGWDSGYGYTF; CDR3 DNA: TGTGCCACCAGCAGAGATGGGTGGGACAGTGGCTATGGCTACACCTTC
D gene: .; clone size: .; J gene: TRBJ2-7; CDR3 length: 14; V gene: TRBV18; CDR3 protein: CASSPPGERYEQYF; CDR3 DNA: TGTGCCAGCTCACCCCCGGGAGAACGTTACGAGCAGTACTTC
D gene: .; clone size: once; J gene: TRBJ2-7; CDR3 length: 15; V gene: TRBV10-2; CDR3 protein: CASSESAGVSYEQYF; CDR3 DNA: TGCGCCAGCAGTGAGTCGGCAGGGGTCTCCTACGAGCAGTACTTC
D gene: .; clone size: .; J gene: TRBJ1-2; CDR3 length: 12; V gene: TRBV6-6; CDR3 protein: CASSPLAPSYNF; CDR3 DNA: TGTGCCAGCAGTCCCCTTGCCCCCAGCTACAACTTC
D gene: .; clone size: few; J gene: TRBJ2-5; CDR3 length: 15; V gene: TRBV7-6; CDR3 protein: CASSLNRATQETQYF; CDR3 DNA: TGTGCCAGCAGCTTAAATCGTGCGACCCAAGAGACCCAGTACTTC
D gene: TRBD2; clone size: .; J gene: TRBJ2-3; CDR3 length: 17; V gene: TRBV28; CDR3 protein: CASSFIGLAGDADTQYF; CDR3 DNA: TGTGCCAGCAGTTTCATCGGTCTAGCGGGAGACGCAGATACGCAGTATTTT
D gene: .; clone size: .; J gene: TRBJ2-7; CDR3 length: 13; V gene: TRBV18; CDR3 protein: CASSPDQGDEQYF; CDR3 DNA: TGTGCCAGCTCACCGGATCAGGGCGACGAGCAGTACTTC
D gene: .; clone size: .; J gene: TRBJ2-5; CDR3 length: 12; V gene: TRBV18; CDR3 protein: CASSPNQETQYF; CDR3 DNA: TGTGCCAGCTCACCAAACCAAGAGACCCAGTACTTC
D gene: .; clone size: .; J gene: TRBJ1-1; CDR3 length: 13; V gene: TRBV7-8; CDR3 protein: CASSLSMNTEAFF; CDR3 DNA: TGTGCCAGCAGCTTATCAATGAACACTGAAGCTTTCTTT
D gene: .; clone size: .; J gene: TRBJ1-1; CDR3 length: 13; V gene: TRBV19; CDR3 protein: CASSDRMGTEAFF; CDR3 DNA: TGTGCCAGTAGCGACAGGATGGGCACTGAAGCTTTCTTT
D gene: .; clone size: .; J gene: TRBJ2-7; CDR3 length: 14; V gene: TRBV6-5; CDR3 protein: CASSLPGRTGEQYF; CDR3 DNA: TGTGCCAGCAGTTTACCGGGTAGAACGGGCGAGCAGTACTTC
D gene: .; clone size: .; J gene: TRBJ2-3; CDR3 length: 14; V gene: TRBV27; CDR3 protein: CASSLSASSDTQYF; CDR3 DNA: TGTGCCAGCAGTTTATCTGCTAGCTCAGATACGCAGTATTTT